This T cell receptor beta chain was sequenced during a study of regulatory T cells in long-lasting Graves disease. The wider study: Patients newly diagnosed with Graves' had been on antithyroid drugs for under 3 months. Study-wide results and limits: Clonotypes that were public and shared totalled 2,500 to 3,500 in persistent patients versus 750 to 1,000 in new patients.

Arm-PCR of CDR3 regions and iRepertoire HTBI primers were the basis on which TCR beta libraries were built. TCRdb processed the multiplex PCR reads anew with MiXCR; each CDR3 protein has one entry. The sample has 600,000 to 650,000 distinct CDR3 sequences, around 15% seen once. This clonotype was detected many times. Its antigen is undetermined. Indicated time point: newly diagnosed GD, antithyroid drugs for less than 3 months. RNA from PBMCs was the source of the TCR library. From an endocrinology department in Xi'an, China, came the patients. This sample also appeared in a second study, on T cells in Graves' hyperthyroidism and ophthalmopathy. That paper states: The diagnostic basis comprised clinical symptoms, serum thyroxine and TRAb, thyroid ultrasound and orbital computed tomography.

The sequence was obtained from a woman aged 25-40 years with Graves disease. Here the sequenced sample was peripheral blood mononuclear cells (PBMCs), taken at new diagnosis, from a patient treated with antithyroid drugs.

The CDR3 bases are TGTGCCAGCAGCCGGGGACGGGCATCCTACGAGCAGTACTTC. This codes for CASSRGRASYEQYF. V is TRBV27 and J is TRBJ2-7; D could derive from TRBD1 or TRBD2 (5 bases each). The CDR3 contains 14 residues. Germline V gives CDR1 MNHEY, CDR2 SMNVEV (reference sequence). V dropped 6 bases and J dropped 1 base, with 13 bases sitting between them.